This note documents a single T cell receptor beta chain sequence. The entry originates in a study of blood T cell repertoires in COVID-19. The wider study: Donors in the United States, Italy and Spain gave samples during acute or convalescent COVID-19. Nucleic acid was either cDNA or gDNA, and it came from T cells, B-cell-depleted T cells, or PBMCs.

In the original processing: Estimates of nucleated cell counts were drawn from the amplification of reference gene primers. Here immunoSEQ multiplex PCR was the method, and the copy in TCRdb shows in-frame clones only, minus some. V, J and clone size were drawn from that table, and D and trimming were deduced from the DNA. Of about 140,000 clones in the sample, 84% were seen once. V dropped 4 bases and J dropped 2; count of bases not matched to a gene: 5. Germline V gives CDR1 SGDLS, CDR2 YYNGEE. The CDR3 extends over 15 amino acids. This clonotype was sampled from a human donor in a cohort sampled during active COVID-19. The sample was peripheral blood. This rearrangement joins TRBV9 to TRBJ2-2; 7 bases match TRBD1. The CDR3 sequence: CASSIGGVNTGELFF. DNA of the CDR3: TGTGCCAGCAGCATAGGGGGCGTAAACACCGGGGAGCTGTTTTTT.